The clone carrying this T cell receptor (beta chain) was observed at least ten times. The antigen remains undetermined. The data originate from a study of identical twins. Germline CDR1 is SGHVS and CDR2 is FQNEAQ. The CDR3 length is 15 residues. J gave up 5 bases and V 3 bases, and 5 bases lay outside the gene matches. MiXCR, run by TCRdb on the 5' RACE reads, gives a single entry per CDR3 protein. The sample has about 700,000 distinct CDR3 sequences; less than 7% are singletons. The study's findings and limits: The presence of invariant MAIT and iNKT cells could partly confound analyses of zero-insertion sequences. Conclusions leaned on cross-sectional statistical analysis and did not track the same donors over time. Beta out-of-frame sequences displayed a weaker excess of sharing between twins.

The gene calls are TRBV7-8 and TRBJ2-7; 12 bases map to TRBD2. The TCR comes from a man between 18 and 35 years old in good health. Material: naive T cells sorted from blood. For the CDR3, the DNA is TGTGCCAGCAGCTTTCTAGCGGGAGGGCGGAACGAGCAGTACTTC. This encodes CASSFLAGGRNEQYF.